What follows are 30 T cell receptor beta chains derived from one specimen sequenced in a study of identical twins. Each CDR3 protein gets one entry after TCRdb re-called the 5' RACE reads with MiXCR. The table includes about 900,000 distinct CDR3 sequences, more than 9% detected once. The sample also formed part of further work on yellow fever vaccine responses in identical twins.

The specimen sequenced was PBMCs. The receptors shown here come from a woman between 18 and 29 years old in good health.

This clonotype was found a few times. This sequence joins TRBV12-3 or TRBV12-4 and TRBJ1-1; 8 bases fit TRBD1. V shed 7 bases and J 5 bases; nucleotides not matched to a gene: 9. The CDR3 consists of 14 residues. CDR3 DNA sequence: TGTGCCAGCACCCCGGACAGGGCTCGGACTGAAGCTTTCTTT. Translated, it gives CASTPDRARTEAFF.

This clonotype was found a few times. The chain recombines TRBV28 with TRBJ2-5; 8 nucleotides align to TRBD2. CDR3 length: 14 amino acids. Germline V lookup: CDR1 MDHEN, CDR2 SYDVKM. The V segment lost 3 bases and the J segment 7 bases; nucleotides outside the gene matches: 7. Here the CDR3 reads CASSLPAGGRTQYF. The CDR3 nucleotides are TGTGCCAGCAGTTTGCCTGCGGGGGGTCGGACCCAGTACTTC.

This clonotype was counted once. The chain is built from TRBV6-2 or TRBV6-3 and TRBJ2-3; 10 nucleotides line up with TRBD2. Trimming took 7 bases from V and 4 from J; bases not matched to a gene: 8. The CDR3 loop spans 15 amino acids. Per the germline V gene, CDR1 is MNHEY and CDR2 is SVGEGT. The CDR3 nucleotides are TGTGCCAGCAATCCCCTAGCGGGAGCCCCAGATACGCAGTATTTT. Protein: CASNPLAGAPDTQYF.

At least ten counts were recorded for this clonotype. The CDR3 is CASSLSIGGTGEETQYF. The CDR3 DNA reads as TGTGCCAGCAGTTTATCGATTGGAGGGACAGGGGAAGAGACCCAGTACTTC. The J gene is TRBJ2-5, the V gene TRBV27; the match to TRBD1 covers 10 bases. V shed 0 bases, J shed 3 bases, and the junction held 7 bases outside the gene matches. The CDR3 has 17 residues. Germline V gives CDR1 MNHEY, CDR2 SMNVEV (reference sequence).

This chain uses TRBV28 with TRBJ2-7, with TRBD1 as a possible D gene (6 bases). This CDR3 contains 15 residues. Per the germline V gene, CDR1 is MDHEN and CDR2 is SYDVKM. With 5 bases removed from V and 1 base from J, the gap between germline ends came to 15 bases. CDR3 region: CASSLGRGRSYEQYF. The CDR3 coding sequence is TGTGCCAGCAGTCTAGGCAGGGGTCGGTCCTACGAGCAGTACTTC.

V gene TRBV7-6 combines with J gene TRBJ2-7; D not certain. The CDR3 is 13 amino acids. Trimming pared 1 base from V and 2 bases from J, leaving 6 bases between. CDR1 is SGHVS and CDR2 is FNYEAQ in the germline V gene. As DNA, the CDR3 is TGTGCCAGCAGCTTAGGGCACCCCTACGAGCAGTACTTC. Protein sequence: CASSLGHPYEQYF.

This clonotype was seen a handful of times. This chain joins TRBV20-1 and TRBJ1-5; no clear D. CDR1 and CDR2 from the germline V gene are DFQATT and SNEGSKA (reference sequence). This CDR3 comprises 12 residues. Deletions cut 4 bases from V and 5 bases from J, with 9 bases between. The CDR3 loop reads CSAKSRDQPQHF. The CDR3 DNA reads as TGCAGTGCTAAATCACGGGATCAGCCCCAGCATTTT.

V and J are TRBV3-1 and TRBJ1-2, with 7 nucleotides matching TRBD1. The CDR3 is made up of 15 amino acids. J was trimmed by 6 bases and V by 1 base; bases with no gene match: 8. In germline, CDR1 is LGHDT, CDR2 YNNKEL (reference sequence). The chain's CDR3 is CASSQGDRVNDGYTF. Here the CDR3 DNA reads TGTGCCAGCAGCCAAGGAGACAGGGTGAACGATGGCTACACCTTC.

This chain links TRBV10-3 with TRBJ2-5, with TRBD2 matching 8 bases. Trimming cost V 3 bases and J 5 bases; bases outside gene matches: 8. CDR3 length equals 15 residues. Germline lookup yields CDR1 ENHRY and CDR2 SYGVKD. CDR3 sequence reads: CAISEGSGSGETQYF. As DNA, the CDR3 is TGTGCCATCAGTGAAGGAAGCGGGAGCGGGGAGACCCAGTACTTC.

V gene TRBV12-3 or TRBV12-4 combines with J gene TRBJ2-5; 11 bases map to TRBD1. Trimming cost V 5 bases and J 4 bases; bases outside gene matches: 9. The CDR3 extends over 16 amino acids. DNA for the CDR3: TGTGCCAGCAGTCTCCTCGGGACAGGGGGTGGAGAGACCCAGTACTTC. This codes for CASSLLGTGGGETQYF.

V usage is TRBV20-1 and J usage is TRBJ2-1; D gene uncertain. Trimming pared 0 bases from V and 6 bases from J, leaving 9 bases between. Germline CDR1 is DFQATT and CDR2 is SNEGSKA (reference sequence). The CDR3 runs to 13 residues. CDR3 DNA sequence: TGCAGTGCTAGAGAGGGTGGGATCAATGAGCAGTTCTTC. This encodes CSAREGGINEQFF.

This clonotype was recorded at least ten times. This sequence joins TRBV4-1 and TRBJ2-7, with D unclear. V dropped 1 base and J dropped 0 bases, with 10 bases sitting between them. Germline CDR1 reads MGHRA; CDR2 reads YSYEKL. This CDR3 region has 15 residues. CDR3 amino acids: CASSQVFSLSYEQYF. The CDR3 region has the DNA TGCGCCAGCAGCCAAGTTTTCAGCCTCTCCTACGAGCAGTACTTC.

V usage is TRBV11-3 and J usage is TRBJ2-7, with D unresolved. This CDR3 comprises 14 residues. Germline assignment: CDR1 SGHNT and CDR2 YENEEA. V lost 5 bases and J 4 bases, leaving 15 bases between the germline ends. Here the CDR3 reads CASSKWDDWYEQYF. The CDR3 DNA is TGTGCCAGCAGCAAATGGGATGACTGGTACGAGCAGTACTTC.

The V call is TRBV20-1, the J call TRBJ2-1; 7 bases align to TRBD2. The CDR3 runs 17 residues. CDR1 and CDR2 from the germline V gene are DFQATT and SNEGSKA (reference sequence). J was trimmed by 9 bases and V by 0 bases; bases with no gene match: 17. As DNA, the CDR3 is TGCAGTGCTAGAGATTACCTAGCGGATCTAGGCAGGCCTGAGCAGTTCTTC. It is translated as CSARDYLADLGRPEQFF.

This clonotype was picked up many times. V is TRBV5-1 and J is TRBJ1-3; D gene uncertain. The CDR3 contains 14 residues. Trimming took off 5 bases at V and 2 bases at J, with 11 bases between the two ends. Per the germline V gene, CDR1 is SGHRS and CDR2 is YFSETQ. CDR3 nucleotides: TGCGCCAGCAGATTAACAAATACTGGAAACACCATATATTTT. This translates into CASRLTNTGNTIYF.

The chain couples TRBV18 to TRBJ2-7, with 9 bases aligning to TRBD1. Germline CDR1 and CDR2: KGHSH and LQKENI. V was clipped by 4 bases and J by 3 bases; unmatched bases: 10. The length of the CDR3 is 16 residues. As DNA, the CDR3 is TGTGCCAGCTCACGCGGCGGGGGACAGGGAAGCTACGAGCAGTACGTC. It specifies CASSRGGGQGSYEQYV.

The genes are TRBV11-2 and TRBJ2-2; 7 bases align to TRBD1. The CDR3 runs to 16 residues. V lost 5 bases and J lost 6; bases outside the gene matches: 12. The germline V gene has CDR1 SGHAT and CDR2 FQNNGV. CDR3 region: CASSRPLGQVPGELFF. DNA of the CDR3: TGTGCCAGCAGCCGACCTCTAGGACAGGTTCCCGGGGAGCTGTTTTTT.

This clonotype appeared many times. The chain combines TRBV24-1 with TRBJ2-1; TRBD1 agrees at 7 bases. Looked up from germline, CDR1 is KGHDR and CDR2 is SFDVKD. This CDR3 spans 16 amino acids. Trimming took 5 bases from V and 4 from J; bases not matched to a gene: 10. The CDR3: CATSAQGQNPYNEQFF. The CDR3 DNA reads as TGTGCCACCAGTGCCCAGGGACAGAACCCTTACAATGAGCAGTTCTTC.

V gene TRBV6-1 combines with J gene TRBJ2-7; perhaps TRBD2 as D (6 bases). The CDR3 loop spans 14 amino acids. V lost 6 bases and J 0 bases, leaving 12 bases between the germline ends. Germline CDR1 MNHNS, CDR2 SASEGT. The CDR3 nucleotides are TGTGCCAGCAGCCCCGTCGGGGGCTCCTACGAGCAGTACTTC. It specifies CASSPVGGSYEQYF.

This clonotype has more than one count but fewer than ten. The chain employs TRBV28 and TRBJ2-2, with D perhaps TRBD1 (5 bases). The CDR3 totals 16 residues. V lost 3 bases and J 4 bases, leaving 15 bases between the germline ends. The germline V gene has CDR1 MDHEN and CDR2 SYDVKM. CDR3 amino acids: CASSFDETATTGELFF. The CDR3 DNA reads TGTGCCAGCAGTTTTGACGAGACAGCAACCACCGGGGAGCTGTTTTTT. The full variable domain, in which reference TRBV28 and TRBJ2-2 provide the parts outside the CDR3, is DVKVTQSSRYLVKRTGEKVFLECVQDMDHENMFWYRQDPGLGLRLIYFSYDVKMKEKGDIPEGYSVSREKKERFSLILESASTNQTSMYLCASSFDETATTGELFFGEGSRLTVL.

The chain employs TRBV2 and TRBJ2-5, with 15 bases that match TRBD2. CDR1 and CDR2 (germline): SNHLY, FYNNEI. The J segment lost 5 bases and the V segment lost 8 bases, leaving 3 bases of the junction unmatched. The CDR3 is 14 amino acids. DNA for the CDR3: TGTGCCAGCGTTGGGACTAGCGGGGGGGAGACCCAGTACTTC. Its protein is CASVGTSGGETQYF.

The chain carries TRBV20-1 and TRBJ2-1, with 7 bases fitting TRBD1. From germline, CDR1 is DFQATT and CDR2 SNEGSKA (reference sequence). The CDR3 runs to 14 residues. After removal of 1 base from V and 4 bases from J, the junction contained 4 bases not matched to a gene. CDR3 nucleotides: TGCAGTGCTAGAGCCGAGACAGGGTACAATGAGCAGTTCTTC. Its protein product is CSARAETGYNEQFF.

This clonotype was seen only a few times. The chain couples TRBV11-2 to TRBJ2-7, with a possible D match to TRBD1 (6 bases). This CDR3 spans 12 amino acids. V was clipped by 4 bases and J by 4 bases, with 8 bases between them. Germline values: CDR1 SGHAT, CDR2 FQNNGV. This chain's CDR3 is CASSSDRYEQYV. The CDR3 DNA reads TGTGCCAGCAGCTCGGACAGATACGAGCAGTACGTC.

This clonotype was counted between two and nine times. The CDR3 reads CASSLGLAGMNEQFF. CDR3 sequence (DNA): TGTGCCAGCAGCTTAGGGCTAGCGGGAATGAATGAGCAGTTCTTC. The rearrangement joins TRBV7-8 to TRBJ2-1, with 9 bases fitting TRBD2. From germline, CDR1 is SGHVS and CDR2 FQNEAQ. The CDR3 length is 15 residues. The ends lost 1 base at V and 7 bases at J; junction bases unmatched: 5.

This clonotype was picked up a small number of times. The J gene is TRBJ1-1, the V gene TRBV5-6; D gene ambiguous. Trimming took off 0 bases at V and 7 bases at J, with 16 bases between the two ends. Per germline, CDR1 SGHDT and CDR2 YYEEEE. The CDR3 extends over 15 amino acids. CDR3 nucleotides: TGTGCCAGCAGCTTGGTCGGGGAAGGACTTCATGAAGCTTTCTTT. Translated: CASSLVGEGLHEAFF. The full variable domain, rest sourced from reference TRBV5-6 and TRBJ1-1, is DAGVTQSPTHLIKTRGQQVTLRCSPKSGHDTVSWYQQALGQGPQFIFQYYEEEERQRGNFPDRFSGHQFPNYSSELNVNALLLGDSALYLCASSLVGEGLHEAFFGQGTRLTVV.

The chain combines TRBV5-6 with TRBJ2-6; weak D call: TRBD1 (6 bases). V lost 2 bases, J lost 0 bases, and 15 bases lay in between. CDR1 is SGHDT, CDR2 YYEEEE, per germline. This CDR3 is built from 18 residues. The CDR3 DNA is TGTGCCAGCAGCTTCTTAGACAGGTTTTTCTCTGGGGCCAACGTCCTGACTTTC. Amino acid sequence: CASSFLDRFFSGANVLTF.

V and J are TRBV2 and TRBJ2-5; TRBD2 agrees at 9 bases. From germline, CDR1 is SNHLY and CDR2 FYNNEI. This CDR3 has 14 residues. The junction had 7 bases not matched to a gene; V was cut back by 7 bases and J by 4 bases. The CDR3 nucleotides are TGTGCCAGCACGTGGCTAGCGGGACTAGAGACCCAGTACTTC. Translated: CASTWLAGLETQYF.

This sequence joins TRBV2 and TRBJ2-1; TRBD2 agrees at 12 bases. Losses at the gene ends were 8 bases for V and 0 bases for J; bases not matched to a gene: 5. The V gene's germline CDR1 is SNHLY and CDR2 FYNNEI. The CDR3 covers 16 residues. CDR3 sequence: CASGRTSGTSYNEQFF. The CDR3 nucleotides are TGTGCCAGCGGGAGGACTAGCGGGACCTCCTACAATGAGCAGTTCTTC.

The chain links TRBV2 to TRBJ2-3; the D gene is possibly TRBD2 (5 bases). Germline values: CDR1 SNHLY, CDR2 FYNNEI. There are 16 residues in the CDR3. V lost 6 bases and J 1 base, leaving 17 bases between the germline ends. CDR3 bases: TGTGCCAGCAGAGACACCCTAGCTCGACGCACAGATACGCAGTATTTT. This gives the protein CASRDTLARRTDTQYF.

This clonotype occurred a few times. In DNA, the CDR3 is TGCAGTGCTAGAGATCGGGGTGGCTGGACTGAAGCTTTCTTT. It is translated as CSARDRGGWTEAFF. The chain links TRBV20-1 to TRBJ1-1; D remains ambiguous. Trimming left V 0 bases short and J 5 bases short, with 13 bases between. CDR1 is DFQATT, CDR2 SNEGSKA, per germline (reference sequence). The CDR3 spans 14 residues.